The 4 T cell receptor beta chains given below trace back to one sample, sequenced in a study of cytomegalovirus exposure and HLA in healthy donors. PCR was performed using 60 Vbeta and 13 Jbeta primers. Using immunoSEQ multiplex PCR, the repertoire was profiled, and TCRdb retains in-frame clones only, with some absent. The sample has more than 80,000 clones, over 80% seen once. The sequenced sample consisted of PBMCs. These receptor sequences come from a female donor in good health and CMV-seropositive.

V and J are TRBV7-2 and TRBJ2-2; 8 positions match TRBD2. Germline CDR1 and CDR2: SGHTA and FQGNSA. This CDR3 has 15 amino acids. The CDR3 DNA is TGTGCTACCAGAAGAAGCGGGAGACCTACCGGGGAGCTGTTTTTT. Translation: CATRRSGRPTGELFF.

V is TRBV7-9 and J is TRBJ1-6; weak D call: TRBD1 (6 bases). V was pared by 2 bases and J by 6 bases, with 8 bases between. The CDR3 spans 14 residues. The germline V gene has CDR1 SEHNR and CDR2 FQNEAQ (reference sequence). As DNA, the CDR3 is TGTGCCAGCAGCTTAATACAGGGTAATTCACCCCTCCACTTT. Translating it yields CASSLIQGNSPLHF. The entire variable domain, with the rest obtained from reference TRBV7-9 and TRBJ1-6, is as follows: DTGVSQNPRHKITKRGQNVTFRCDPISEHNRLYWYRQTLGQGPEFLTYFQNEAQLEKSRLLSDRFSAERPKGSFSTLEIQRTEQGDSAMYLCASSLIQGNSPLHFGNGTRLTVT.

The J gene is TRBJ2-3, the V gene TRBV7-9; 9 positions agree with TRBD1. CDR3 length: 15 residues. J lost 4 bases, V lost 3 bases, and 5 bases had no gene match. CDR1 is SEHNR and CDR2 is FQNEAQ in the germline V gene (reference sequence). In DNA, the CDR3 is TGTGCCAGCAGCTTGGGACAGGGAAATTCAGATACGCAGTATTTT. Amino acids: CASSLGQGNSDTQYF.

The V and J genes are TRBV7-9 and TRBJ2-1; tentative D call: TRBD1 (5 bases). Trimming stripped 2 bases from V and 7 bases from J, with 6 bases between. The CDR3 consists of 12 residues. Germline V lookup: CDR1 SEHNR, CDR2 FQNEAQ (reference sequence). CDR3 bases: TGTGCCAGCAGCTTACCAGGGAATGAGCAGTTCTTC. It yields the protein CASSLPGNEQFF.